The 5 T cell receptor beta chains below come from one sample, sequenced in a study of neurological immune-mediated disorders. TCRdb passed the 5' RACE reads through MiXCR, listing each CDR3 protein once. The sample has 25,000 to 35,000 distinct CDR3 sequences, 4.6% seen once. The sequenced material came from PBMCs. Receptor source: a young man in good health.

This clonotype was seen many times. This chain uses TRBV5-1 with TRBJ2-3; 12 nucleotides line up with TRBD2. Germline trimming cut 4 bases from V and 8 bases from J; bases unmatched to any gene: 8. The germline gives CDR1 SGHRS, CDR2 YFSETQ. This CDR3 comprises 15 residues. For the CDR3, the DNA is TGCGCCAGCAGCCCGGCTAGCGGGGGGGCCGTTACGCAGTATTTT. Protein: CASSPASGGAVTQYF.

This clonotype was seen ten or more times. The chain recombines TRBV27 with TRBJ2-3; the D call may be TRBD1 or TRBD2 (5 bases each). This CDR3 is built from 13 residues. V was cut by 6 bases and J by 5 bases, with 12 bases left in between. Germline V gene lookup returns CDR1 MNHEY and CDR2 SMNVEV (reference sequence). CDR3 sequence reads: CASSTGTLDTQYF. The DNA of the CDR3 is TGTGCCAGCAGCACGGGGACCTTAGATACGCAGTATTTT.

This clonotype showed up many times. The rearrangement links TRBV5-1 to TRBJ2-7, with TRBD2 matching over 8 bases. Trimming cost V 0 bases and J 2 bases; bases outside gene matches: 1. Looked up from germline, CDR1 is SGHRS and CDR2 is YFSETQ. This CDR3 is 14 amino acids long. For the CDR3, the DNA is TGCGCCAGCAGCTTGGTAGCGGGGACCTACGAGCAGTACTTC. Its translation: CASSLVAGTYEQYF. The whole variable domain, filled in from reference TRBV5-1 and TRBJ2-7, reads KAGVTQTPRYLIKTRGQQVTLSCSPISGHRSVSWYQQTPGQGLQFLFEYFSETQRNKGNFPGRFSGRQFSNSRSEMNVSTLELGDSALYLCASSLVAGTYEQYFGPGTRLTVT.

This clonotype was seen many times. The V and J genes are TRBV10-3 and TRBJ1-3, with D possibly being TRBD1 (6 bases). Germline V gives CDR1 ENHRY, CDR2 SYGVKD. Trimming took 7 bases from V and 3 from J, leaving 13 bases between them. CDR3 length: 14 residues. CDR3 in amino acids: CAIKPGARGNTIYF. The CDR3 DNA reads TGTGCCATCAAGCCGGGGGCGCGTGGAAACACCATATATTTT.

This clonotype was seen ten or more times. The CDR3 nucleotides are TGCGCCAGCAGCATAGGGGACAGAAAAAACATTCAGTACTTC. As protein: CASSIGDRKNIQYF. V usage is TRBV5-1 and J usage is TRBJ2-4, with TRBD1 identical over 7 bases. The CDR3 consists of 14 residues. CDR1 is SGHRS and CDR2 is YFSETQ in the germline V gene. The junction had 5 bases not matched to a gene; V was cut back by 4 bases and J by 4 bases.